A single T cell receptor beta chain is shown here with its context. V lost 5 bases and J lost 4, with 15 bases in between. CDR3 length equals 14 residues. In germline, CDR1 is SGHAT, CDR2 FQNNGV. The data were obtained in a study of control samples from healthy donors and cancer patients. The table came from immunoSEQ multiplex PCR; TCRdb's copy has only in-frame clones and leaves some out. This sample has about 160,000 clones, with 95% to 96% found just once. Sequencing used blood. V gene TRBV11-2 combines with J gene TRBJ2-7; a possible D gene is TRBD1 (5 bases). This sequence was found in a woman in her thirties in good health. The CDR3 region is CASSAQDFRYEQYF. For the CDR3, the DNA is TGTGCCAGCAGCGCACAGGATTTTCGTTACGAGCAGTACTTC.